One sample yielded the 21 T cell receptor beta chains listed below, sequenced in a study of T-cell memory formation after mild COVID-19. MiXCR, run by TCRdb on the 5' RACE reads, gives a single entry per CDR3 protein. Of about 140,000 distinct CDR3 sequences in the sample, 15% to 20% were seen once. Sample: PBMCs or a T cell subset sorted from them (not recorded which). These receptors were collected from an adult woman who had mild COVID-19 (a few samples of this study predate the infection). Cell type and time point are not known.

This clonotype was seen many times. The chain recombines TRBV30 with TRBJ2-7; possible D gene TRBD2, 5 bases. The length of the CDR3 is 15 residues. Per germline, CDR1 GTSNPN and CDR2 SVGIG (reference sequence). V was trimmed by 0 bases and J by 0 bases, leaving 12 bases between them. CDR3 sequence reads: CAWSVRTHSSYEQYF. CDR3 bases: TGTGCCTGGAGTGTGAGGACTCATAGCTCCTACGAGCAGTACTTC.

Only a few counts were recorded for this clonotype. CDR3 DNA: TGCGCCAGCAGCCCGACAGGGGGCAGAGGTTCACCCCTCCACTTT. Amino acid sequence: CASSPTGGRGSPLHF. The V call is TRBV5-1, the J call TRBJ1-6, with 10 bases lining up with TRBD1. V trimming: 4 bases; J trimming: 9 bases; junction bases outside the gene matches: 7. CDR3 length: 15 amino acids. The germline CDR1 and CDR2 sequences are SGHRS and YFSETQ.

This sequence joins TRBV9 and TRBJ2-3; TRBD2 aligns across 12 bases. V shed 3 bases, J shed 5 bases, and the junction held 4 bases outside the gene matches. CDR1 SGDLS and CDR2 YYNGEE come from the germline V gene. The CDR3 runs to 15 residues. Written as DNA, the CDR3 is TGTGCCAGCAGCGGACTAGCGGGGGTTGGAGATACGCAGTATTTT. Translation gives CASSGLAGVGDTQYF.

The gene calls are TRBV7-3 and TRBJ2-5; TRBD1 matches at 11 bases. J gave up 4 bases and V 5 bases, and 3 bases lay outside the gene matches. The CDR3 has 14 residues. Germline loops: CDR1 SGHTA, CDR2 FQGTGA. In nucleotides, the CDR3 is TGTGCCAGCAGCCCCGGGACAGGGGGAGAGACCCAGTACTTC. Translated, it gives CASSPGTGGETQYF.

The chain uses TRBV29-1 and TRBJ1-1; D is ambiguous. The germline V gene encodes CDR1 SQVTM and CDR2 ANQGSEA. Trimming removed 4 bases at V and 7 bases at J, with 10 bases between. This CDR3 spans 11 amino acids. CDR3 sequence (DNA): TGCAGCGTTGTAAGGTCGAGTGAAGCTTTCTTT. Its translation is CSVVRSSEAFF.

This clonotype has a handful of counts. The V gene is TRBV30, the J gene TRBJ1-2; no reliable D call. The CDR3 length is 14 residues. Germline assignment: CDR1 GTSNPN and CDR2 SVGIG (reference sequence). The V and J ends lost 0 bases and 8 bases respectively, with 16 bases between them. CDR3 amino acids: CAWSVGLWSRGYTF. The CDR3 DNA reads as TGTGCCTGGAGTGTGGGGTTATGGTCTCGGGGCTACACCTTC.

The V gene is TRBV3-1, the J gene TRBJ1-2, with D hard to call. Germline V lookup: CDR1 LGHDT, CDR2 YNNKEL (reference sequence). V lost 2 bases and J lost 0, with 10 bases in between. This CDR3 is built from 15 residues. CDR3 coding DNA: TGTGCCAGCAGCCAACGGGCCAGTACTAACTATGGCTACACCTTC. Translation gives CASSQRASTNYGYTF.

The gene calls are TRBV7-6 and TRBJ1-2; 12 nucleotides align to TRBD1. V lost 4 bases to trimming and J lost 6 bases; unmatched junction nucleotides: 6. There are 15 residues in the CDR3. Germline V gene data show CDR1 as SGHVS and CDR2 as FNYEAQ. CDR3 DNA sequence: TGTGCCAGCAGCTCCCGGGACAGGGGGCTCGATGGCTACACCTTC. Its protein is CASSSRDRGLDGYTF.

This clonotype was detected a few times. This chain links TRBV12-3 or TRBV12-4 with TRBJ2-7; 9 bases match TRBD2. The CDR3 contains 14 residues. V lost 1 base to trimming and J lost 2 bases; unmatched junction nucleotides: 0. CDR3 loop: CASSLVAGAYEQYF. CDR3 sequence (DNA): TGTGCCAGCAGTTTAGTAGCGGGAGCCTACGAGCAGTACTTC.

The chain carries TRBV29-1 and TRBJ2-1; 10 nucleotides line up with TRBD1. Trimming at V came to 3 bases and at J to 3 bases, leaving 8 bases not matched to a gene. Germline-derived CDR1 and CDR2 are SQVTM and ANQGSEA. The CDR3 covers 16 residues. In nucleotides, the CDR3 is TGCAGCGTTGAGCTACCCCGGGACAGGGGCTACAATGAGCAGTTCTTC. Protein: CSVELPRDRGYNEQFF.

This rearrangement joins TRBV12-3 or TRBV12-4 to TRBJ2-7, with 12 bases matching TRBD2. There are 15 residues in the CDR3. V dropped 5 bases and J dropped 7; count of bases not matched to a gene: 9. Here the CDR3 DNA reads TGTGCCAGCAGTCCCACCCGACTAGCGGGAGAAGAGCAGTACTTC. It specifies CASSPTRLAGEEQYF.

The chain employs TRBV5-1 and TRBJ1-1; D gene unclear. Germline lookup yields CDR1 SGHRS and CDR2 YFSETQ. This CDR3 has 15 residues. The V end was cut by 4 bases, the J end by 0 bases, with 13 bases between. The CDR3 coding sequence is TGCGCCAGCAGCCTCACAGAAGGCATGAACACTGAAGCTTTCTTT. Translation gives CASSLTEGMNTEAFF.

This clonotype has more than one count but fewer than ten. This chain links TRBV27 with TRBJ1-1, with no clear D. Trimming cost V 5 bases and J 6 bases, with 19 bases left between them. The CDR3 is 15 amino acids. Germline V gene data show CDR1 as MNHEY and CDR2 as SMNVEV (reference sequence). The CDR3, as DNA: TGTGCCAGCAGTCCGAGTCGTCTGCGCACTTCTGAAGCTTTCTTT. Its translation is CASSPSRLRTSEAFF.

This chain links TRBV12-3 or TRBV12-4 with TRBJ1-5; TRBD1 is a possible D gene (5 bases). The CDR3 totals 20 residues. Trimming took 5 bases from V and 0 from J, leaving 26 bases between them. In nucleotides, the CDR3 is TGTGCCAGCAGTCCCCGTCGGTCTACCCTGGAGGGGTATAGCAATCAGCCCCAGCATTTT. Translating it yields CASSPRRSTLEGYSNQPQHF.

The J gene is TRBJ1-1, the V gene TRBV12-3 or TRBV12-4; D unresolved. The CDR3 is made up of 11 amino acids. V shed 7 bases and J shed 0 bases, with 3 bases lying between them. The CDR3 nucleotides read TGTGCCAGCAAAGTGAACACTGAAGCTTTCTTT. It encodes CASKVNTEAFF.

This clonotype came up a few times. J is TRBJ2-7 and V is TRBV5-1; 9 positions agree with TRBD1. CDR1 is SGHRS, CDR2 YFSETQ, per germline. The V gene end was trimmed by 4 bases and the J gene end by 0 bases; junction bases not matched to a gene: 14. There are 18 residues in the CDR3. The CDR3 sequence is CASSPAGTGMASSYEQYF. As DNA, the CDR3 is TGCGCCAGCAGCCCAGCCGGGACAGGGATGGCGAGCTCCTACGAGCAGTACTTC.

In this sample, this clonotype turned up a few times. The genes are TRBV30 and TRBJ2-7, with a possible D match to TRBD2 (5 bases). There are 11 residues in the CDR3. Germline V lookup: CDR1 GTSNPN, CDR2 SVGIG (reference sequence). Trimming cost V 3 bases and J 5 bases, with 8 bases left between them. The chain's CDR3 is CAWRGGHEQYF. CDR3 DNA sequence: TGTGCCTGGAGAGGAGGCCACGAGCAGTACTTC.

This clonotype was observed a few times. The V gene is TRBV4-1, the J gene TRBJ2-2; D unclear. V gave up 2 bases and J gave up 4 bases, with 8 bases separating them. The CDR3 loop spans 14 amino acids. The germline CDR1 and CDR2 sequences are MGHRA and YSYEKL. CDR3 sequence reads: CASSQTILTGELFF. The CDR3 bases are TGCGCCAGCAGCCAAACAATCCTCACCGGGGAGCTGTTTTTT.

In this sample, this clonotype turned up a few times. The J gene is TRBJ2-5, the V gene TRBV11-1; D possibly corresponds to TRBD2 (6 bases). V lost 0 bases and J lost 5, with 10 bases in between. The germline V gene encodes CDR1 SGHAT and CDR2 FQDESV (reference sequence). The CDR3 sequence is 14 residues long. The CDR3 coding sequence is TGTGCCAGCAGCTTAGCGTGGGGGGTTGAGACCCAGTACTTC. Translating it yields CASSLAWGVETQYF.

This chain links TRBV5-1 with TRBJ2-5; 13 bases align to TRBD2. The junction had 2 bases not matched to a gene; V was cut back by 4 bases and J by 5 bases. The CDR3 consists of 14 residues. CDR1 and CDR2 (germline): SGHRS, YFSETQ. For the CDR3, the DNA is TGCGCCAGCAGCGAGACTAGCGGGGGGGAGACCCAGTACTTC. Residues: CASSETSGGETQYF.

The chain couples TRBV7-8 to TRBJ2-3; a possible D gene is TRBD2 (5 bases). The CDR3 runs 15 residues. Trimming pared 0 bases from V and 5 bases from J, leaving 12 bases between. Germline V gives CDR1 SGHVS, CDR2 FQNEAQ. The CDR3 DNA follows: TGTGCCAGCAGCTTAGCATTGCTAGAGGGAGATACGCAGTATTTT. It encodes CASSLALLEGDTQYF.